One and the same sample provided the 16 T cell receptor beta chains below, sequenced in a study of blood T cells in healthy people across ages. The second PCR ran roughly 6 to 11 cycles with a sample-barcoded 5' primer and J-beta primers. TCRdb processed the 5' RACE reads anew with MiXCR; each CDR3 protein has one entry. The sample carries about 1.4 million distinct CDR3 sequences, roughly 64% recorded once. Sequencing input: blood. These receptors were obtained from a man aged 18-30 years in good health.

The chain combines TRBV4-1 with TRBJ2-3; 8 bases agree with TRBD2. After removal of 1 base from V and 9 bases from J, the junction contained 3 bases not matched to a gene. The CDR3 consists of 13 residues. Germline V gene lookup returns CDR1 MGHRA and CDR2 YSYEKL. The CDR3 DNA follows: TGCGCCAGCAGCCAAGTTCGCGGGGGGACGCAGTATTTT. Translation: CASSQVRGGTQYF.

The chain has TRBV20-1 and TRBJ2-7; D is perhaps TRBD1 (6 bases). The closer fit of TRBJ2-5 to the DNA end suggests the J call may be wrong. Germline values: CDR1 DFQATT, CDR2 SNEGSKA (reference sequence). CDR3 length: 13 amino acids. CDR3 bases: TGCAGTGCCGATTACAGGGCTAAAGAGACCCAGTACTTC. It yields the protein CSADYRAKETQYF.

This chain uses TRBV7-8 with TRBJ2-2; TRBD2 agrees at 8 bases. Looked up from germline, CDR1 is SGHVS and CDR2 is FQNEAQ. After removal of 1 base from V and 6 bases from J, the junction contained 7 bases not matched to a gene. The CDR3 runs 16 residues. CDR3 residues: CASSLDVGGAAGELFF. The DNA of the CDR3 is TGTGCCAGCAGCTTAGATGTCGGGGGGGCCGCCGGGGAGCTGTTTTTT.

The V call is TRBV4-1, the J call TRBJ1-2, with D possibly TRBD1 on 6 matching bases. Germline V lookup: CDR1 MGHRA, CDR2 YSYEKL. Trimming took 0 bases from V and 3 from J, leaving 11 bases between them. The CDR3 consists of 15 residues. CDR3: CASSQDPGVYYGYTF. In DNA form, the CDR3 reads TGCGCCAGCAGCCAAGATCCAGGGGTCTACTATGGCTACACCTTC.

The V gene is TRBV12-3 or TRBV12-4, the J gene TRBJ1-1; possible D gene TRBD1, 6 bases. Trimming shortened V by 6 bases and J by 5 bases, and 16 bases separated the two germline ends. The CDR3 is 14 amino acids. CDR3 DNA sequence: TGTGCCAGCAGGTACACAGGGTCGGGGACTGAAGCTTTCTTT. Amino acids: CASRYTGSGTEAFF.

Points on this clonotype: The junction departs from germline at one end; a sequencing error may be responsible. The chain recombines TRBV9 with TRBJ2-1; D is possibly TRBD2 (6 bases). Germline V gene lookup returns CDR1 SGDLS and CDR2 YYNGEE. This CDR3 is built from 15 residues. The CDR3 bases are TGTGCCAGCAGCTCATCGGGGGTATCCTACAATGAACAGTTCTTC. The encoded protein is CASSSSGVSYNEQFF.

The chain is built from TRBV21-1 and TRBJ2-5; the DNA was not used to check the table's D call, TRBD2. TRBV21-1 is termed a pseudogene. The CDR3 has 15 residues. The CDR3 spells CASSITPLAQETQYF. The CDR3 DNA reads TGTGCCAGCAGCATCACCCCTCTAGCCCAAGAGACCCAGTACTTC.

The CDR3 reads CASSLDVRVNEQFF. In DNA form, the CDR3 reads TGTGCCAGCAGCTTAGATGTGCGGGTCAATGAGCAGTTCTTC. The V and J genes are TRBV11-2 and TRBJ2-7; a weak D match, TRBD2 (5 bases). The J call is in doubt because the DNA end fits TRBJ2-1 better. CDR3 length: 14 residues. Germline V gene data show CDR1 as SGHAT and CDR2 as FQNNGV.

V gene TRBV6-2 or TRBV6-3 combines with J gene TRBJ1-1, with 7 bases fitting TRBD1. The germline CDR1 and CDR2 sequences are MNHEY and SVGEGT. Germline trimming cut 5 bases from V and 8 bases from J; bases unmatched to any gene: 8. This CDR3 has 13 residues. The CDR3 loop reads CASSHPDRTEAFF. Here the CDR3 DNA reads TGTGCCAGCAGTCACCCGGACAGGACCGAAGCTTTCTTT.

There are a few counts of this clonotype. This chain connects TRBV10-3 to TRBJ1-6, with D maybe TRBD1 (6 bases). The CDR3 is 13 residues long. Germline CDR1 ENHRY, CDR2 SYGVKD. The germline V and J ends were trimmed by 10 bases and 5 bases, with 12 bases remaining between them. The chain's CDR3 is CASGGGNNSPLHF. The CDR3 DNA follows: TGTGCCAGCGGAGGGGGGAATAATTCACCCCTCCACTTT.

V gene TRBV14 combines with J gene TRBJ2-4; 8 bases match TRBD1. This CDR3 has 15 amino acids. V dropped 5 bases and J dropped 7; count of bases not matched to a gene: 10. CDR1 SGHDN and CDR2 FVKESK come from the germline V gene. CDR3 protein: CASSSRWTGRNIQYF. The CDR3, as DNA: TGTGCCAGCAGCTCCCGATGGACAGGGCGCAACATTCAGTACTTC.

V and J are TRBV4-1 and TRBJ2-1; D might be TRBD2 (5 bases). The V gene's germline CDR1 is MGHRA and CDR2 YSYEKL. Trimming cost V 3 bases and J 10 bases, with 13 bases left between them. This CDR3 region has 13 residues. This CDR3 reads CASSHVQGGEQFF. The CDR3 DNA reads TGCGCCAGCAGCCATGTGCAAGGAGGCGAGCAGTTCTTC.

The V gene is TRBV4-1, the J gene TRBJ2-7, with TRBD2 matching 9 bases. The CDR3 spans 15 residues. The ends lost 4 bases at V and 5 bases at J; junction bases unmatched: 9. The V gene's germline CDR1 is MGHRA and CDR2 YSYEKL. The CDR3 spells CASSPLAIAGDEQYF. CDR3 nucleotide sequence: TGCGCCAGCAGCCCTCTCGCGATAGCGGGAGACGAGCAGTACTTC.

V usage is TRBV7-8 and J usage is TRBJ2-3; D may be TRBD1 (6 bases). This CDR3 region has 15 residues. Germline V gene data show CDR1 as SGHVS and CDR2 as FQNEAQ. Trimming took 6 bases from V and 0 from J, leaving 13 bases between them. This CDR3 reads CASSSQGKSTDTQYF. The DNA of the CDR3 is TGTGCCAGCAGTTCTCAGGGGAAGAGCACAGATACGCAGTATTTT.

This clonotype has more than one count but fewer than ten. V is TRBV6-2 or TRBV6-3 and J is TRBJ2-5; no definite D call. Germline V lookup: CDR1 MNHEY, CDR2 SVGEGT. V dropped 6 bases and J dropped 2 bases, with 16 bases sitting between them. The CDR3 spans 15 residues. CDR3 loop: CASSRSNIPQETQYF. The CDR3 nucleotides read TGTGCCAGCAGCCGCAGCAATATCCCACAAGAGACCCAGTACTTC.

The chain is built from TRBV2 and TRBJ2-6; no firm D call. The V gene's germline CDR1 is SNHLY and CDR2 FYNNEI. V lost 2 bases and J 2 bases, leaving 7 bases between the germline ends. This CDR3 contains 15 residues. The CDR3 region is CASSEFRAGANVLTF. The DNA of the CDR3 is TGTGCCAGCAGTGAATTCCGGGCTGGGGCCAACGTCCTGACTTTC.